This T cell receptor (beta chain) was captured in a study of early T cells in non-severe SARS-CoV-2 infection. Study-wide background: Unpaired chains resulted from sequencing bulk RNA of unsorted whole blood.

The TCR library protocol attached unique molecular identifiers to the individual cDNA molecules. From the 5' RACE reads, TCRdb called clonotypes with MiXCR, one entry per CDR3 protein. There are about 60,000 distinct CDR3 sequences in the sample; under 15% occur only once, and 8% to 10% lies in the top ten. The germline V gene has CDR1 MGHRA and CDR2 YSYEKL. The CDR3 consists of 15 residues. V was trimmed by 5 bases and J by 0 bases, leaving 13 bases between them. This clonotype was observed a few times. Its antigen is not known. Study-wide results and caveats: Matching against VDJdb likely underestimated virus-specific expansions, favoring anti-spike CD8.

The sequence came from an adult who was a healthcare worker with PCR-confirmed SARS-CoV-2 infection or an uninfected control (not recorded which). The specimen was whole blood, collected at baseline. V gene TRBV4-1 combines with J gene TRBJ2-5; D is possibly TRBD2 (6 bases). CDR3 DNA: TGCGCCAGCAGCACCCGGGACTCCAACCAAGAGACCCAGTACTTC. Residues: CASSTRDSNQETQYF.